The 18 T cell receptor beta chains below were found in one sample sequenced in a study of CD8 T cells in ankylosing spondylitis. TCRdb passed the 5' RACE reads through MiXCR, listing each CDR3 protein once. Of more than 150,000 distinct CDR3 sequences listed, 15% to 20% are singletons. The sequenced sample was blood, either unsorted or a sorted T cell fraction (not recorded which). These receptors originate from a male donor under 30 with ankylosing spondylitis or in good health (not recorded which).

This clonotype was found many times. The gene calls are TRBV6-6 and TRBJ2-3; a weak D match, TRBD2 (6 bases). CDR3 size: 16 residues. Germline CDR1 MNHNY, CDR2 SVGAGI (reference sequence). V dropped 1 base and J dropped 3 bases, with 14 bases sitting between them. This CDR3 is CASSYFSGPGTDTQYF. The CDR3 region has the DNA TGTGCCAGCAGTTACTTTAGCGGACCCGGGACAGATACGCAGTATTTT.

Of note for this clonotype: A much larger clonotype is one base distant, so this may be a read error. The chain combines TRBV12-3 or TRBV12-4 with TRBJ2-5, with D possibly TRBD2 on 6 matching bases. This CDR3 is built from 14 residues. V lost 3 bases to trimming and J lost 7 bases, with 15 bases between them. The CDR3 nucleotides are TGTGCCAGCAGTTTCTTTGGCGGGATTGGGACCCAGTACTTC. Encoded protein: CASSFFGGIGTQYF.

Many counts were recorded for this clonotype. The chain joins TRBV7-9 to TRBJ2-2; 12 nucleotides line up with TRBD2. This CDR3 spans 17 amino acids. V shed 3 bases, J shed 6 bases, and the junction held 8 bases outside the gene matches. Germline V CDR1 and CDR2: SEHNR, FQNEAQ (reference sequence). The DNA for the CDR3 is TGTGCCAGCAGCTTGCCCCGCACTAGCGGGAGGCCCGGGGAGCTGTTTTTT. Amino acids: CASSLPRTSGRPGELFF.

This sequence joins TRBV20-1 and TRBJ2-1, with 9 bases identical to TRBD2. Germline V gives CDR1 DFQATT, CDR2 SNEGSKA (reference sequence). The CDR3 is 15 amino acids. V was pared by 7 bases and J by 0 bases, with 7 bases of the junction left unmatched. The CDR3 region is CSVPSGTSSYNEQFF. DNA for the CDR3: TGCAGTGTCCCTAGCGGGACGAGCTCCTACAATGAGCAGTTCTTC.

This clonotype has a handful of counts. The rearrangement joins TRBV7-8 to TRBJ2-2; D gene ambiguous. With 0 bases removed from V and 0 bases from J, the gap between germline ends came to 11 bases. The CDR3 sequence is 17 residues long. Germline CDR1 and CDR2: SGHVS and FQNEAQ. The CDR3 sequence is CASSLAYPDSNTGELFF. For the CDR3, the DNA is TGTGCCAGCAGCTTAGCCTATCCAGATTCGAACACCGGGGAGCTGTTTTTT. Variable domain in full (rest from reference TRBV7-8 and TRBJ2-2): GAGVSQSPRYKVAKRGQDVALRCDPISGHVSLFWYQQALGQGPEFLTYFQNEAQLDKSGLPSDRFFAERPEGSVSTLKIQRTQQEDSAVYLCASSLAYPDSNTGELFFGEGSRLTVL.

This clonotype was recorded many times. The genes are TRBV5-1 and TRBJ2-2, with 10 bases fitting TRBD2. The CDR3 is 18 amino acids. V was pared by 0 bases and J by 4 bases, with 9 bases of the junction left unmatched. CDR1 SGHRS and CDR2 YFSETQ come from the germline V gene. The CDR3 sequence is CASSLVSSGRPSTGELFF. The CDR3, as DNA: TGCGCCAGCAGCTTGGTCTCTAGCGGGAGACCCAGCACCGGGGAGCTGTTTTTT.

This clonotype has a count of ten or more. The CDR3 is CASSLEGAQNSPLHF. The CDR3 DNA reads as TGCGCCAGCAGCTTGGAAGGGGCGCAGAATTCACCCCTCCACTTT. The chain joins TRBV5-1 to TRBJ1-6; D might be TRBD1 (5 bases). Germline assignment: CDR1 SGHRS and CDR2 YFSETQ. The CDR3 has 15 residues. The V and J ends lost 0 bases and 7 bases respectively, with 11 bases between them.

This clonotype showed up many times. The gene calls are TRBV12-3 or TRBV12-4 and TRBJ1-6; TRBD1 might be the D (5 bases). V lost 5 bases and J lost 10, with 18 bases in between. The CDR3 spans 15 residues. CDR3 in amino acids: CASSAAGLPRSPLHF. The CDR3 DNA is TGTGCCAGCAGTGCAGCGGGACTCCCGCGGTCACCCCTCCACTTT.

This chain connects TRBV25-1 to TRBJ2-6; D gene ambiguous. This CDR3 has 18 amino acids. In germline, CDR1 is MGHDK, CDR2 SYGVNS. Trimming cost V 2 bases and J 1 base, with 15 bases left between them. CDR3 amino acids: CASSEGKGRVSGANVLTF. Here the CDR3 DNA reads TGTGCCAGCAGTGAAGGAAAGGGTAGAGTATCTGGGGCCAACGTCCTGACTTTC.

This clonotype was seen ten or more times. The chain links TRBV12-3 or TRBV12-4 to TRBJ2-1, with 9 bases matching TRBD2. The trim removed 3 bases at V and 6 bases at J, leaving 3 bases unmatched. The CDR3 sequence is 14 residues long. CDR3 bases: TGTGCCAGCAGTTTCAGCGGGAGGTCCAATGAGCAGTTCTTC. This translates into CASSFSGRSNEQFF.

This clonotype was observed many times. The chain couples TRBV2 to TRBJ2-5; 9 bases map to TRBD1. The CDR3 loop spans 15 amino acids. Germline CDR1 is SNHLY and CDR2 is FYNNEI. The trim removed 7 bases at V and 4 bases at J, leaving 10 bases unmatched. CDR3 sequence (DNA): TGTGCCAGCACCCTCGACAGGGGGATGGGAGAGACCCAGTACTTC. Its protein product is CASTLDRGMGETQYF.

At least ten counts were recorded for this clonotype. DNA for the CDR3: TGTGCCAGCAGTTTGGCACAGTTCGACGAGCAGTACTTC. Protein sequence: CASSLAQFDEQYF. The chain combines TRBV12-3 or TRBV12-4 with TRBJ2-7; D unresolved. This CDR3 region has 13 residues. The V and J ends lost 3 bases and 5 bases respectively, with 11 bases between them.

This clonotype was detected only a few times. This chain connects TRBV27 to TRBJ2-7; D is unresolved. V lost 8 bases and J lost 3, with 8 bases in between. The CDR3 extends over 11 amino acids. CDR1 MNHEY and CDR2 SMNVEV come from the germline V gene (reference sequence). The CDR3 loop reads CASARDYEQYV. In DNA form, the CDR3 reads TGTGCCAGCGCCCGAGACTACGAGCAGTACGTC.

This clonotype was counted at least ten times. The chain is built from TRBV27 and TRBJ2-7; D ambiguous. This CDR3 comprises 14 residues. Trimming took 1 base from V and 6 from J, leaving 13 bases between them. CDR1 and CDR2 (germline): MNHEY, SMNVEV (reference sequence). The CDR3, as DNA: TGTGCCAGCAGTTTATTGGGCTCTAAGGGCGAGCAGTACTTC. This gives the protein CASSLLGSKGEQYF.

This clonotype was seen repeatedly, ten times or more. The rearrangement joins TRBV28 to TRBJ2-1; D possibly uses TRBD1 or TRBD2 (6 bases each). Germline V gene sequence: CDR1 MDHEN, CDR2 SYDVKM. Trimming took 1 base from V and 6 from J, leaving 28 bases between them. This CDR3 region has 20 residues. The CDR3 here is CASSLSLVYRRDTLRNEQFF. CDR3 bases: TGTGCCAGCAGTTTATCGCTAGTCTACCGGAGGGACACCCTGCGCAATGAGCAGTTCTTC. Drawing the rest from reference TRBV28 and TRBJ2-1, the complete variable domain is DVKVTQSSRYLVKRTGEKVFLECVQDMDHENMFWYRQDPGLGLRLIYFSYDVKMKEKGDIPEGYSVSREKKERFSLILESASTNQTSMYLCASSLSLVYRRDTLRNEQFFGPGTRLTVL.

The chain is built from TRBV12-3 or TRBV12-4 and TRBJ2-7; tentatively, D is TRBD2 (6 bases). The CDR3 has 13 residues. V lost 5 bases and J lost 3, with 11 bases in between. The CDR3 here is CASSLGLIYEQYV. Here the CDR3 DNA reads TGTGCCAGCAGTCTGGGACTTATCTACGAGCAGTACGTC.

This clonotype appeared many times. The V gene is TRBV7-9, the J gene TRBJ2-1, with 13 bases that match TRBD2. CDR1 and CDR2 (germline): SEHNR, FQNEAQ (reference sequence). The CDR3 is 17 amino acids. V shed 6 bases and J 2 bases; nucleotides not matched to a gene: 7. CDR3 in amino acids: CASRSRTSGSPYNEQFF. CDR3 nucleotides: TGTGCCAGCAGATCGCGGACTAGCGGGAGCCCCTACAATGAGCAGTTCTTC. Looking up the rest from reference TRBV7-9 and TRBJ2-1 gives the full variable domain: DTGVSQNPRHKITKRGQNVTFRCDPISEHNRLYWYRQTLGQGPEFLTYFQNEAQLEKSRLLSDRFSAERPKGSFSTLEIQRTEQGDSAMYLCASRSRTSGSPYNEQFFGPGTRLTVL.

This clonotype was seen at least ten times. The rearrangement uses TRBV10-3 and TRBJ2-1; no firm D call. V lost 2 bases and J lost 4, with 6 bases in between. Germline V gene sequence: CDR1 ENHRY, CDR2 SYGVKD. The CDR3 spans 13 residues. CDR3 protein: CAISEPEYNEQFF. The CDR3 DNA is TGTGCCATCAGTGAGCCTGAGTACAATGAGCAGTTCTTC.